Each of the 27 T cell receptor beta chains below was sequenced from the same sample in a study of blood T cells in healthy people across ages. Sample-barcoded 5' priming and a J-beta primer mix drove a second PCR of about 6 to 12 cycles. TCRdb processed the 5' RACE reads anew with MiXCR; each CDR3 protein has one entry. The sample contains hundreds of thousands of distinct CDR3 sequences, about 25% of which appear only once. The data also belong to a second study, concerning T cells of mothers and their children.

Sequencing was done on a sample of blood. These receptors originate from a boy younger than 18 in good health.

The V and J genes are TRBV10-3 and TRBJ2-5; the D gene could be TRBD1 or TRBD2 (5 bases each). The CDR3 is made up of 16 amino acids. The germline gives CDR1 ENHRY, CDR2 SYGVKD. Trimming pared 6 bases from V and 1 base from J, leaving 18 bases between. The CDR3 region is CAIRPGAVNLQETQYF. The CDR3 coding sequence is TGTGCCATCAGACCCGGGGCAGTGAACCTCCAAGAGACCCAGTACTTC.

The chain combines TRBV19 with TRBJ2-4; no clear D. Germline assignment: CDR1 LNHDA and CDR2 SQIVND (reference sequence). The CDR3 runs 14 residues. Trimming left V 5 bases short and J 5 bases short, with 13 bases between. CDR3 in amino acids: CASSDVLAENIQYF. The CDR3 nucleotides are TGTGCCAGTAGTGATGTCCTTGCTGAAAACATTCAGTACTTC.

As for this clonotype: The junction does not match germline at one end; this may be a read error. The V and J genes are TRBV2 and TRBJ2-2, with TRBD2 matching over 12 bases. The V gene's germline CDR1 is SNHLY and CDR2 FYNNEI. CDR3 length equals 15 residues. The CDR3 protein is CASSRTSGVSGELLF. In DNA form, the CDR3 reads TGTGCCAGCAGCCGGACTAGCGGGGTCAGCGGGGAGCTGCTTTTT.

This clonotype was counted between two and nine times. A read error may produce the germline difference seen at one junction end. The chain recombines TRBV2 with TRBJ2-7; TRBD2 agrees at 9 bases. The CDR3 length is 16 residues. The germline V gene has CDR1 SNHLY and CDR2 FYNNEI. CDR3 nucleotides: TGTGTCAGCAGCGACCTCACTAGCGGGTACTCCTACGAGCAGTACTTC. This gives the protein CVSSDLTSGYSYEQYF.

V is TRBV19 and J is TRBJ2-2, with 7 bases identical to TRBD1. This CDR3 is built from 13 residues. The V segment lost 6 bases and the J segment 5 bases; nucleotides outside the gene matches: 3. The germline gives CDR1 LNHDA, CDR2 SQIVND (reference sequence). In nucleotides, the CDR3 is TGTGCCAGTAGAGTACAGGGGACCGGGGAGCTGTTTTTT. It translates to CASRVQGTGELFF. Combining the CDR3 with reference TRBV19 and TRBJ2-2 gives the whole variable domain DGGITQSPKYLFRKEGQNVTLSCEQNLNHDAMYWYRQDPGQGLRLIYYSQIVNDFQKGDIAEGYSVSREKKESFPLTVTSAQKNPTAFYLCASRVQGTGELFFGEGSRLTVL.

The genes are TRBV10-2 and TRBJ1-5; TRBD1 is a possible D gene (5 bases). Per the germline V gene, CDR1 is WSHSY and CDR2 is SAAADI. This CDR3 is 12 amino acids long. Trimming took 6 bases from V and 4 from J, leaving 7 bases between them. CDR3 sequence (DNA): TGCGCCAGCAGGACAGATAATCAGCCCCAGCATTTT. Translation: CASRTDNQPQHF.

A few counts support this clonotype. This rearrangement joins TRBV4-3 to TRBJ1-2, with 7 nucleotides matching TRBD1. The germline V gene encodes CDR1 LGHNA and CDR2 YSLEER. CDR3 length equals 13 residues. V dropped 1 base and J dropped 5; count of bases not matched to a gene: 1. In DNA, the CDR3 is TGCGCCAGCAGCCAAGTACAGGGGTATGGCTACACCTTC. Protein sequence: CASSQVQGYGYTF.

Only a few counts were recorded for this clonotype. The V gene is TRBV12-5, the J gene TRBJ2-3; D is ambiguous. In germline, CDR1 is LGHNT, CDR2 FRNRAP. The CDR3 is 12 amino acids. Trimming pared 6 bases from V and 5 bases from J, leaving 9 bases between. In DNA form, the CDR3 reads TGTGCTAGTGGCTCCATTGGAGATACGCAGTATTTT. Protein product: CASGSIGDTQYF.

The chain couples TRBV28 to TRBJ2-5; unclear D gene. The CDR3 is 14 residues long. Germline V gives CDR1 MDHEN, CDR2 SYDVKM. Trimming pared 5 bases from V and 2 bases from J, leaving 12 bases between. The CDR3 loop reads CASSAAPTQETQYF. The CDR3 bases are TGTGCCAGCAGTGCGGCCCCGACTCAAGAGACCCAGTACTTC.

The CDR3 DNA sequence: TGTGCCAGCAGCCAAGCCTCGGGATGGAACAATGAGCAGTTCTTC. It translates to CASSQASGWNNEQFF. V gene TRBV3-1 combines with J gene TRBJ2-1, with a weak D call TRBD2 (5 bases). Germline V gene lookup returns CDR1 LGHDT and CDR2 YNNKEL (reference sequence). CDR3 length: 15 residues. Trimming took 1 base from V and 5 from J, leaving 12 bases between them.

This clonotype was seen a handful of times. The CDR3 region is CASSQEMGWDEKLFF. The CDR3 nucleotides are TGTGCCAGCAGCCAAGAAATGGGGTGGGATGAAAAACTGTTTTTT. The rearrangement uses TRBV3-1 and TRBJ1-4; D not resolved. V shed 0 bases and J shed 6 bases, with 11 bases lying between them. The CDR3 length is 15 residues. CDR1 and CDR2 from the germline V gene are LGHDT and YNNKEL (reference sequence).

This chain uses TRBV7-3 with TRBJ2-3; 7 bases line up with TRBD1. Germline V CDR1 and CDR2: SGHTA, FQGTGA. V was pared by 4 bases and J by 2 bases, with 12 bases of the junction left unmatched. This CDR3 spans 17 amino acids. CDR3 coding DNA: TGTGCCAGCAGCTCACCCCTAGGACAGGATTACACAGATACGCAGTATTTT. Translation: CASSSPLGQDYTDTQYF.

This clonotype was detected only a few times. The chain couples TRBV28 to TRBJ2-7, with D perhaps TRBD2 (6 bases). There are 14 residues in the CDR3. Germline loops: CDR1 MDHEN, CDR2 SYDVKM. V lost 8 bases to trimming and J lost 3 bases, with 17 bases between them. The CDR3 sequence is CASVKAGSLYEQYF. CDR3 coding DNA: TGTGCCAGCGTTAAAGCGGGTTCTCTCTACGAGCAGTACTTC.

In this sample, this clonotype turned up a few times. The chain recombines TRBV7-9 with TRBJ1-4; D is ambiguous. The ends were cut back, 4 bases at V and 0 bases at J, with 3 bases in the middle. The germline V gene has CDR1 SEHNR and CDR2 FQNEAQ (reference sequence). There are 13 residues in the CDR3. This CDR3 reads CASSSPTNEKLFF. CDR3 sequence (DNA): TGTGCCAGCAGCTCCCCAACTAATGAAAAACTGTTTTTT.

This chain joins TRBV6-5 and TRBJ2-5, with 9 bases identical to TRBD2. The J call may be in error: the DNA end matches TRBJ2-1 better. Per germline, CDR1 MNHEY and CDR2 SVGAGI. CDR3 size: 14 residues. In nucleotides, the CDR3 is TGTGCCAGCAGGAGTAGCGGGAGTCAAAATGAGCAGTTCTTC. This encodes CASRSSGSQNEQFF.

The chain joins TRBV25-1 to TRBJ1-5; a weak D match, TRBD1 (5 bases). This CDR3 is built from 16 residues. CDR1 and CDR2 (germline): MGHDK, SYGVNS. V was clipped by 1 base and J by 4 bases, with 14 bases between them. CDR3 sequence: CASSESSTGGNQPQHF. CDR3 sequence (DNA): TGTGCCAGCAGTGAATCCTCCACGGGGGGAAATCAGCCCCAGCATTTT. Looking up the rest from reference TRBV25-1 and TRBJ1-5 gives the full variable domain: EADIYQTPRYLVIGTGKKITLECSQTMGHDKMYWYQQDPGMELHLIHYSYGVNSTEKGDLSSESTVSRIRTEHFPLTLESARPSHTSQYLCASSESSTGGNQPQHFGDGTRLSIL.

A few counts support this clonotype. This chain connects TRBV7-9 to TRBJ1-2; 8 bases agree with TRBD1. V lost 5 bases to trimming and J lost 6 bases; unmatched junction nucleotides: 8. The CDR3 length is 14 residues. From germline, CDR1 is SEHNR and CDR2 FQNEAQ (reference sequence). This chain's CDR3 is CASSPPTGAHGYTF. In DNA form, the CDR3 reads TGTGCCAGCAGCCCTCCGACAGGGGCTCATGGCTACACCTTC.

The chain couples TRBV28 to TRBJ1-6; D is unresolved. The CDR3 sequence is 15 residues long. The V end was cut by 4 bases, the J end by 0 bases, with 7 bases between. Germline values: CDR1 MDHEN, CDR2 SYDVKM. CDR3 amino acids: CASSSDSSYNSPLHF. In DNA form, the CDR3 reads TGTGCCAGCAGTTCGGATAGCTCCTATAATTCACCCCTCCACTTT.

This clonotype appeared a few times. The chain employs TRBV2 and TRBJ2-5, with 9 bases identical to TRBD1. CDR3 length: 15 residues. The germline CDR1 and CDR2 sequences are SNHLY and FYNNEI. With 8 bases clipped from V and 4 bases from J, the junction kept 11 bases outside the gene matches. The CDR3 sequence: CASPMGDRVRETQYF. CDR3 DNA sequence: TGTGCCAGCCCTATGGGGGACAGGGTCCGAGAGACCCAGTACTTC.

The rearrangement joins TRBV9 to TRBJ2-5; unclear D gene. V gave up 0 bases and J gave up 3 bases, with 12 bases separating them. CDR1 and CDR2 (germline): SGDLS, YYNGEE. CDR3 length: 15 amino acids. CDR3 DNA: TGTGCCAGCAGCGTAGACCTTGGGAACAAAGAGACCCAGTACTTC. Amino acids: CASSVDLGNKETQYF.

This chain joins TRBV29-1 and TRBJ1-2, with a possible D match to TRBD1 (6 bases). V was pared by 1 base and J by 8 bases, with 11 bases between. The CDR3 loop spans 12 amino acids. Per the germline V gene, CDR1 is SQVTM and CDR2 is ANQGSEA. Here the CDR3 DNA reads TGCAGCGTTGAAGTAGGGGGTCCCGGCTACACCTTC. Its translation: CSVEVGGPGYTF.

The CDR3 region has the DNA TGTGCCAGCAGCTTCCGTATGCGGGGGCCTGAAGAGACCCAGTACTTC. It encodes CASSFRMRGPEETQYF. V and J are TRBV7-9 and TRBJ2-5; a possible D gene is TRBD2 (7 bases). This CDR3 has 16 residues. Per germline, CDR1 SEHNR and CDR2 FQNEAQ (reference sequence). The V gene lost 3 bases and the J gene lost 3 bases, with 17 bases spanning the gap. Supplemented by reference TRBV7-9 and TRBJ2-5, the full variable domain reads DTGVSQNPRHKITKRGQNVTFRCDPISEHNRLYWYRQTLGQGPEFLTYFQNEAQLEKSRLLSDRFSAERPKGSFSTLEIQRTEQGDSAMYLCASSFRMRGPEETQYFGPGTRLLVL.

The CDR3 nucleotides read TGCGCCAGCAGCCACCAGGAAACTGAAGCTTTCTTT. It is translated as CASSHQETEAFF. V is TRBV4-1 and J is TRBJ1-1; D gene unclear. The CDR3 has 12 amino acids. The germline gives CDR1 MGHRA, CDR2 YSYEKL. The V end was cut by 3 bases, the J end by 5 bases, with 7 bases between.

The chain recombines TRBV2 with TRBJ2-1, with 11 nucleotides matching TRBD2. The trim removed 7 bases at V and 9 bases at J, leaving 11 bases unmatched. Germline CDR1 reads SNHLY; CDR2 reads FYNNEI. The CDR3 runs to 15 residues. CDR3 nucleotides: TGTGCCAGCACGGAAGTTACTAGCGGGAGCCGTGAGCAGTTCTTC. Its protein is CASTEVTSGSREQFF.

V and J are TRBV28 and TRBJ1-2; 8 bases align to TRBD1. The CDR3 spans 13 residues. From germline, CDR1 is MDHEN and CDR2 SYDVKM. Trimming removed 6 bases from V and 2 bases from J; junction bases left unmatched: 2. The CDR3 bases are TGTGCCAGCAGGACAGGGGCAAACTATGGCTACACCTTC. This sequence encodes CASRTGANYGYTF.

The gene calls are TRBV6-1 and TRBJ2-7; no firm D call. The ends were cut back, 2 bases at V and 0 bases at J, with 14 bases in the middle. Per the germline V gene, CDR1 is MNHNS and CDR2 is SASEGT. This CDR3 is 16 amino acids long. CDR3 region: CASSELHTPASYEQYF. CDR3 DNA: TGTGCCAGCAGTGAACTTCATACCCCGGCCTCCTACGAGCAGTACTTC.

This clonotype was seen a handful of times. This chain connects TRBV18 to TRBJ2-3; TRBD2 agrees at 8 bases. With V trimmed by 4 bases and J by 1 base, 7 bases remained unmatched. This CDR3 contains 16 residues. Germline V gene sequence: CDR1 KGHSH, CDR2 LQKENI. CDR3 sequence (DNA): TGTGCCAGCTCACTCCTCAGCGGGAGCGGCACAGATACGCAGTATTTT. Translated: CASSLLSGSGTDTQYF.